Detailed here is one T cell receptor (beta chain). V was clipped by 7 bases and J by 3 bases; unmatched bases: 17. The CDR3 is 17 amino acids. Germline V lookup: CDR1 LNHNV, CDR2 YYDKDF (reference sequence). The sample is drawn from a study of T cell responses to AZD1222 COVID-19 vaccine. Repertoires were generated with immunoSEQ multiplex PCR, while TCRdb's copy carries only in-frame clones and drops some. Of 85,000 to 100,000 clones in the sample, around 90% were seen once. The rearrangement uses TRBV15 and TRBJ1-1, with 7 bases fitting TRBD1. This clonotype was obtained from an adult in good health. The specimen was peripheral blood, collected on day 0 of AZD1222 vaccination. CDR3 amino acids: CATTNDISTGKDTEAFF. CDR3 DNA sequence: TGTGCCACCACCAACGACATCTCGACAGGGAAGGACACTGAAGCTTTCTTT.